This TCR beta chain was observed in a study of T cells of healthy individuals. TCRdb processed the 5' RACE reads anew with MiXCR; each CDR3 protein has one entry. The data hold approximately 100,000 distinct CDR3 sequences, with 17% observed a single time. Trimming cost V 2 bases and J 4 bases, with 2 bases left between them. This CDR3 is built from 11 residues. The germline CDR1 and CDR2 sequences are ENHRY and SYGVKD. This clonotype came up a few times. This TCR derives from a human donor in good health. V is TRBV10-3 and J is TRBJ2-5; no reliable D call. The CDR3 here is CAISERETQYF. The CDR3 DNA follows: TGTGCCATCAGTGAGAGAGAGACCCAGTACTTC.